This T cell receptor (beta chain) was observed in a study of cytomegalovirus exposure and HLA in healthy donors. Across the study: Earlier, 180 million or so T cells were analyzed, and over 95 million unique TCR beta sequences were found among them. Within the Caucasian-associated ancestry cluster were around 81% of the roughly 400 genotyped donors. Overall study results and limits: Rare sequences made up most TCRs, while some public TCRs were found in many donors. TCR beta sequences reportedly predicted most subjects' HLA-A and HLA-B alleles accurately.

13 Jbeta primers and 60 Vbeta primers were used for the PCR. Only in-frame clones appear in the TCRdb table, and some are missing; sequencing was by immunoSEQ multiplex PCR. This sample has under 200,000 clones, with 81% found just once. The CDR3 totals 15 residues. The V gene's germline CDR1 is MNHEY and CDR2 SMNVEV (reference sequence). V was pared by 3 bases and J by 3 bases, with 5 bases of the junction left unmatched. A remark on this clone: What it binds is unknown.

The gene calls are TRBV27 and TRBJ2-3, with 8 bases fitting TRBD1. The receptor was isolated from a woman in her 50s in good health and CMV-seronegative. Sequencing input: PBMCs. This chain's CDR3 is CASSFQQGVTDTQYF. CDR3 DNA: TGTGCCAGCAGTTTCCAACAGGGGGTTACAGATACGCAGTATTTT.